The source of this T cell receptor (beta chain) is a study of Ad26.COV2.S vaccination and SARS-CoV-2 variants. Study-level information: Intramuscularly, Ad26.COV2.S was given either once or twice, 56 days apart. Findings of the study overall: The study found similar non-spike TCR breadth in vaccine and placebo recipients. Measurements of TCR breadth and depth may have given underestimates of the total T cell responses.

Measured with immunoSEQ multiplex PCR; TCRdb has only the in-frame clones, and not every one. The profile covers about 390,000 clones, with 92% appearing a single time and approximately 1.6% taken by the ten largest. Regarding this clone: Its target is not known.

The treatment denotes: about 20 received Ad26.COV2.S at low or high dose, single or two shots; several received placebo; per-sample allocation not given. Collection of samples fell on day 63 after the first vaccine or placebo injection. This vaccine is an Ad26 vector that expresses the Wuhan-strain SARS-CoV-2 spike. The V gene's germline CDR1 is SGHDN and CDR2 FVKESK. The CDR3 contains 14 residues. Trimming cost V 0 bases and J 4 bases; bases outside gene matches: 3. Sample: peripheral blood, taken in a trial of Ad26.COV2.S vaccine versus placebo. The receptor was isolated from a person between 18 and 65 years old who received the Ad26.COV2.S COVID-19 vaccine or a placebo. This chain joins TRBV14 and TRBJ2-7; 7 nucleotides match TRBD1. The CDR3 loop reads CASSQDNRGYEQYF. As DNA, the CDR3 is TGTGCCAGCAGCCAAGATAACAGGGGTTACGAGCAGTACTTC.